This is a list of T cell receptor beta chains from one sample in a study of blood T cell repertoires in COVID-19. Method: immunoSEQ multiplex PCR; TCRdb's copy keeps in-frame clones and lacks some. The table has 62,000 or so clones, approximately 92% seen once. The sample was peripheral blood. The receptors here all came from a middle-aged man with active COVID-19. Both conserved end residues are part of each CDR3. Fields, in order: clone size, V gene, J gene, D gene, CDR3 protein, CDR3 DNA. The D gene is left open where the match is weak. Size values are once, few and many counts, or a class for expanded clones, and some rows have none.

NA	TRBV9	TRBJ1-4	TRBD1	CASSTGVLGEKLFF	TGTGCCAGCAGTACAGGGGTATTGGGTGAAAAACTGTTTTTT
few	TRBV19	TRBJ1-5	TRBD1	CASSLQGNQPQHF	TGTGCCAGTAGTCTACAGGGGAATCAGCCCCAGCATTTT
NA	TRBV4-1	TRBJ2-3	NA	CASSPQFAVETDTQYF	TGCGCCAGCAGCCCTCAATTCGCCGTGGAGACAGATACGCAGTATTTT
few	TRBV7-7	TRBJ2-7	TRBD1	CASSTGQGSSYEQYF	TGTGCCAGCAGCACCGGACAGGGTAGCTCCTACGAGCAGTACTTC
NA	TRBV12-3/TRBV12-4	TRBJ2-2	NA	CAGRGTNTGELFF	TGTGCCGGGCGCGGGACTAACACCGGGGAGCTGTTTTTT
once	TRBV10-1	TRBJ1-1	NA	CASSQAPGTEAFF	TGCGCCAGCAGTCAGGCCCCGGGGACTGAAGCTTTCTTT
once	TRBV6-6	TRBJ1-1	TRBD1	CASRPGQPMNTEAFF	TGTGCCAGCAGACCGGGACAGCCCATGAACACTGAAGCTTTCTTT
NA	TRBV4-1	TRBJ2-3	NA	CASRARSGNTDTQYF	TGCGCCAGCAGAGCTAGGAGCGGAAACACAGATACGCAGTATTTT
NA	TRBV10-3	TRBJ1-1	NA	CATAGQLNTEAFF	TGTGCCACAGCCGGACAGTTGAACACTGAAGCTTTCTTT
NA	TRBV5-6	TRBJ2-7	NA	CASTPSGSTYEQYF	TGTGCCAGCACCCCCTCCGGGTCGACCTACGAGCAGTACTTC
NA	TRBV5-5	TRBJ1-1	NA	CASSLAVRQRGNTEAFF	TGTGCCAGCAGCTTGGCGGTCCGACAGCGGGGAAACACTGAAGCTTTCTTT
NA	TRBV6-2/TRBV6-3	TRBJ2-1	TRBD1	CASSNQGAPYNEQFF	TGTGCCAGCAGCAACCAGGGGGCGCCTTACAATGAGCAGTTCTTC
NA	TRBV5-8	TRBJ2-5	TRBD2	CASSPGLAGAVGTQYF	TGTGCCAGCAGCCCGGGACTAGCGGGGGCCGTAGGGACCCAGTACTTC
NA	TRBV29-1	TRBJ1-2	NA	CSVDSTGQLWGYTF	TGCAGCGTTGACTCTACCGGACAGCTCTGGGGCTACACCTTC
NA	TRBV18	TRBJ2-1	TRBD2	CASSLILAGGRGVNEQFF	TGTGCCAGCTCACTTATTCTAGCGGGGGGGCGAGGCGTGAATGAGCAGTTCTTC
NA	TRBV11-2	TRBJ1-4	NA	CASRPLGRGGNEKLFF	TGTGCCAGCAGACCACTCGGGCGCGGGGGTAATGAAAAACTGTTTTTT
NA	TRBV3-1/TRBV3-2	TRBJ2-7	NA	CASSQGSGLAYEQYF	TGTGCCAGCAGCCAAGGGAGTGGTTTGGCATACGAGCAGTACTTC
NA	TRBV6-5	TRBJ1-2	NA	CASRVLKNYGYTF	TGTGCCAGCAGAGTACTTAAAAACTATGGCTACACCTTC
NA	TRBV5-1	TRBJ2-1	NA	CASSRGGLYNEQFF	TGCGCCAGCAGCCGGGGTGGATTATACAATGAGCAGTTCTTC
few	TRBV12-5	TRBJ2-5	TRBD2	CASGISGTKETQYF	TGTGCTAGTGGGATATCCGGGACTAAAGAGACCCAGTACTTC
NA	TRBV6-5	TRBJ2-7	TRBD1	CASSQHRGQYEQYF	TGTGCCAGCAGTCAACACAGGGGGCAGTACGAGCAGTACTTC
NA	TRBV30	TRBJ1-2	TRBD1	CAWSRSPAGTGVRYGYTF	TGTGCCTGGAGTAGATCCCCGGCCGGGACAGGGGTTAGGTATGGCTACACCTTC
NA	TRBV4-3	TRBJ2-2	TRBD1	CASSPPDRGQAGELFF	TGCGCCAGCAGCCCCCCGGACAGGGGGCAGGCGGGGGAGCTGTTTTTT
NA	TRBV18	TRBJ1-1	NA	CASSPPDSWSTEAFF	TGTGCCAGCTCACCACCGGACTCCTGGAGTACTGAAGCTTTCTTT
NA	TRBV5-5	TRBJ2-7	TRBD1	CASSSRGQGPREQYF	TGTGCCAGCAGCTCACGAGGACAGGGTCCTCGCGAGCAGTACTTC
NA	TRBV7-8	TRBJ1-2	NA	CASSLATGIGYTF	TGTGCCAGCAGCTTAGCGACAGGAATTGGCTACACCTTC
once	TRBV21-1	TRBJ2-5	NA	CASSTTGQGKQETQYF	TGTGCCAGCAGCACTACCGGACAGGGTAAGCAAGAGACCCAGTACTTC
NA	TRBV27	TRBJ2-7	TRBD2	CASSPTGGRGEQYF	TGTGCCAGCAGTCCGACGGGGGGGCGCGGGGAGCAGTACTTC
NA	TRBV4-1	TRBJ2-1	NA	CASSQEALYNEQFF	TGCGCCAGCAGCCAAGAGGCCCTCTACAATGAGCAGTTCTTC
NA	TRBV10-1	TRBJ2-1	TRBD2	CASSVAGGRYNEQFF	TGCGCCAGCAGTGTAGCGGGGGGGCGGTACAATGAGCAGTTCTTC
NA	TRBV7-2	TRBJ1-1	NA	CASSLVVRGTEAFF	TGTGCCAGCAGCTTAGTCGTCAGAGGGACTGAAGCTTTCTTT
NA	TRBV27	TRBJ2-7	TRBD1	CASSRRPMGQGGEQYF	TGTGCCAGCAGTCGCCGCCCAATGGGACAGGGTGGAGAGCAGTACTTC
NA	TRBV3-1/TRBV3-2	TRBJ2-6	NA	CASSPSGNSGANVLTF	TGTGCCAGCAGCCCGTCCGGGAACTCTGGGGCCAACGTCCTGACTTTC
NA	TRBV2	TRBJ1-5	NA	CASSEEQNQPQHF	TGTGCCAGCAGTGAAGAACAAAATCAGCCCCAGCATTTT
few	TRBV12-3/TRBV12-4	TRBJ2-7	NA	CASSFFVHREQYF	TGTGCCAGCAGTTTTTTTGTCCACAGGGAGCAGTACTTC
NA	TRBV4-1	TRBJ2-7	NA	CASSQEVHTQRASYEQYF	TGCGCCAGCAGCCAAGAGGTTCACACTCAGAGGGCCTCCTACGAGCAGTACTTC
NA	TRBV5-4	TRBJ2-1	NA	CASSRWTAEDEQFF	TGTGCCAGCAGTCGTTGGACAGCCGAAGATGAGCAGTTCTTC
NA	TRBV4-1	TRBJ1-1	NA	CASSQDLWTQAFF	TGCGCCAGCAGCCAAGATCTCTGGACTCAAGCTTTCTTT
NA	TRBV2	TRBJ2-4	TRBD1	CATSQGAPGRTKNIQYF	TGTGCCACGTCTCAGGGGGCGCCGGGTAGAACCAAAAACATTCAGTACTTC
NA	TRBV9	TRBJ1-3	NA	CASSETASGNTIYF	TGTGCCAGCAGCGAGACAGCCTCTGGAAACACCATATATTTT
NA	TRBV5-5	TRBJ2-1	NA	CASSLWEDGNEQFF	TGTGCCAGCAGCTTGTGGGAGGACGGCAATGAGCAGTTCTTC